One and the same sample provided the 13 T cell receptor beta chains below, sequenced in a study of blood T cells in healthy people across ages. A second PCR, run for roughly 7 to 11 cycles, used a sample-barcoded 5' primer plus a J-beta primer mix. TCRdb recomputed calls from the 5' RACE reads with MiXCR, one row per CDR3 protein. The sample holds some 1.5 million distinct CDR3 sequences, roughly 28% seen once. Sequencing was performed on blood. The receptors were gathered from a woman in her twenties or thirties in good health.

Note on this clonotype: This may be a read error: a much more frequent sequence differs by one nucleotide. The V and J genes are TRBV7-6 and TRBJ2-7; tentatively, D is TRBD1 (6 bases). The CDR3 contains 14 residues. CDR1 is SGHVS and CDR2 is FNYEAQ in the germline V gene. The V end was cut by 2 bases, the J end by 3 bases, with 11 bases between. The CDR3 bases are TGTGCCAGCAGCTTACAGACAGGACGCTACGAGCAGTACTTC. Its translation is CASSLQTGRYEQYF.

The V call is TRBV12-3 or TRBV12-4, the J call TRBJ2-5; D tentatively fits TRBD1 or TRBD2 (6 bases each). The J call could be wrong; TRBJ2-7 is a better fit for the DNA end. The CDR3 is 16 amino acids. The CDR3 protein is CASRSEEVGGRYEQYF. In DNA, the CDR3 is TGTGCCAGCAGATCCGAGGAGGTAGGGGGGCGGTACGAGCAGTACTTC.

This clonotype was found many times. The rearrangement links TRBV27 to TRBJ2-7; D unresolved. This CDR3 comprises 14 residues. Germline V gene lookup returns CDR1 MNHEY and CDR2 SMNVEV (reference sequence). Trimming removed 4 bases from V and 3 bases from J, with 13 bases in between. CDR3 amino acids: CASSYSRDGYEQYF. In DNA, the CDR3 is TGTGCCAGCAGTTACTCCAGAGACGGCTACGAGCAGTACTTC.

V and J are TRBV5-1 and TRBJ1-1; D uncertain. V lost 2 bases, J lost 7 bases, and 6 bases lay in between. There are 11 residues in the CDR3. Looked up from germline, CDR1 is SGHRS and CDR2 is YFSETQ. The CDR3 DNA reads TGCGCCAGCAGCTTTCCAGGTGAAGCTTTCTTT. Protein: CASSFPGEAFF.

Comment on this clonotype: A much larger clone lies one base from this, so it may be a read error. The chain links TRBV20-1 to TRBJ2-7; D is perhaps TRBD2 (6 bases). CDR1 is DFQATT, CDR2 SNEGSKA, per germline (reference sequence). This CDR3 region has 14 residues. The CDR3 coding sequence is TGCAGTGCTAGAGGTCCCGGGACTTCCTACGAGCTGTACTTC. Residues: CSARGPGTSYELYF.

V usage is TRBV3-1 and J usage is TRBJ1-6; 7 bases are a match to TRBD1. The CDR3 covers 15 residues. V lost 4 bases and J lost 9; bases outside the gene matches: 9. CDR1 and CDR2 (germline): LGHDT, YNNKEL (reference sequence). CDR3: CASSLGQISGSPLHF. CDR3 nucleotide sequence: TGTGCCAGCAGCCTGGGACAGATAAGCGGTTCACCCCTCCACTTT.

A single count supports this clonotype. V is TRBV6-6 and J is TRBJ1-5, with D uncertain. Looked up from germline, CDR1 is MNHNY and CDR2 is SVGAGI (reference sequence). Trimming stripped 6 bases from V and 3 bases from J, with 15 bases between. This CDR3 contains 15 residues. The CDR3 DNA sequence: TGTGCCAGCAGAGTGGACTTGGCGGCCAATCAGCCCCAGCATTTT. Encoded protein: CASRVDLAANQPQHF.

The chain recombines TRBV29-1 with TRBJ2-3; 9 bases line up with TRBD2. Germline assignment: CDR1 SQVTM and CDR2 ANQGSEA. The ends lost 2 bases at V and 5 bases at J; junction bases unmatched: 5. The CDR3 sequence is 14 residues long. The CDR3 here is CSVERGRVGDTQYF. CDR3 DNA: TGCAGCGTTGAACGCGGGAGGGTAGGAGATACGCAGTATTTT.

The chain carries TRBV19 and TRBJ1-1; D gene uncertain. The CDR3 totals 15 residues. Trimming took off 5 bases at V and 3 bases at J, with 16 bases between the two ends. CDR1 is LNHDA and CDR2 is SQIVND in the germline V gene (reference sequence). The CDR3 here is CASSGKGGLDTEAFF. The CDR3 DNA is TGTGCCAGTAGTGGGAAGGGAGGACTGGACACTGAAGCTTTCTTT. Full variable domain (outside the CDR3, taken from reference TRBV19 and TRBJ1-1): DGGITQSPKYLFRKEGQNVTLSCEQNLNHDAMYWYRQDPGQGLRLIYYSQIVNDFQKGDIAEGYSVSREKKESFPLTVTSAQKNPTAFYLCASSGKGGLDTEAFFGQGTRLTVV.

The chain combines TRBV18 with TRBJ2-5; TRBD1 is a possible D gene (5 bases). The germline CDR1 and CDR2 sequences are KGHSH and LQKENI. V lost 5 bases, J lost 1 base, and 11 bases lay in between. The CDR3 totals 14 residues. The CDR3 protein is CASSTDSLQETQYF. In nucleotides, the CDR3 is TGTGCCAGCTCAACCGACAGCCTCCAAGAGACCCAGTACTTC.

This clonotype occurred many times. The V and J genes are TRBV28 and TRBJ2-4; D gene ambiguous. Germline values: CDR1 MDHEN, CDR2 SYDVKM. Trimming removed 7 bases from V and 3 bases from J, with 13 bases in between. The CDR3 runs 14 residues. CDR3 sequence: CASMSVTGKNIQYF. As DNA, the CDR3 is TGTGCCAGCATGTCGGTAACTGGCAAAAACATTCAGTACTTC.

The rearrangement joins TRBV24-1 to TRBJ2-3; the D gene is possibly TRBD1 (5 bases). From germline, CDR1 is KGHDR and CDR2 SFDVKD. The CDR3 is 15 amino acids. V was trimmed by 5 bases and J by 1 base, leaving 12 bases between them. The CDR3 sequence is CATSVTLTGTDTQYF. DNA of the CDR3: TGTGCCACCAGTGTCACCTTGACAGGCACAGATACGCAGTATTTT.

The chain links TRBV6-5 to TRBJ1-1; the D gene is possibly TRBD1 (6 bases). Trimming took off 8 bases at V and 3 bases at J, with 13 bases between the two ends. This CDR3 comprises 13 residues. The germline V gene has CDR1 MNHEY and CDR2 SVGAGI. CDR3 coding DNA: TGTGCCAGCGGGGGGGGGCCAGACACTGAAGCTTTCTTT. Translating it yields CASGGGPDTEAFF.